Below are 7 T cell receptor beta chains sequenced from a single sample in a study of blood T cell repertoires in COVID-19. TCRdb's copy holds only in-frame clones and misses some; the assay was immunoSEQ multiplex PCR. This sample carries fewer than 110,000 clones, around 89% of them seen once, and the ten largest clones take about 5.3%. The sample consisted of peripheral blood. The receptors derive from a man aged 35-49 years with active or convalescent COVID-19.

The rearrangement links TRBV28 to TRBJ2-3, with 14 bases aligning to TRBD2. With 5 bases clipped from V and 2 bases from J, the junction kept 6 bases outside the gene matches. This CDR3 comprises 17 residues. Germline assignment: CDR1 MDHEN and CDR2 SYDVKM. CDR3 amino acids: CASSPTGLAGDTDTQYF. Written as DNA, the CDR3 is TGTGCCAGCAGTCCAACGGGACTAGCGGGGGACACAGATACGCAGTATTTT.

The rearrangement links TRBV5-1 to TRBJ1-1, with D possibly TRBD1 on 6 matching bases. This CDR3 is 15 amino acids long. Looked up from germline, CDR1 is SGHRS and CDR2 is YFSETQ. Trimming left V 0 bases short and J 4 bases short, with 13 bases between. CDR3 nucleotide sequence: TGCGCCAGCAGCTTGGCGGGGGGCGCGGCCACTGAAGCTTTCTTT. This codes for CASSLAGGAATEAFF.

The V and J genes are TRBV21-1 and TRBJ1-2; TRBD1, the D gene given by the table, was not confirmed from the DNA. TRBV21-1 is a listed pseudogene. This CDR3 is 14 amino acids long. Here the CDR3 reads CASSNDTGVHGYTF. The CDR3 nucleotides read TGTGCCAGCAGCAACGATACAGGGGTCCATGGCTACACCTTC.

Concerning this clone: The junction and the germline gene differ at one end; a read error may be behind it. As DNA, the CDR3 is TGTGCCAGCAGGTTAGGCTGGCTAGCGGGAGTAGTAGAGACCCAGTACTTC. Protein sequence: CASRLGWLAGVVETQYF. The chain recombines TRBV7-8 with TRBJ2-5; 10 bases agree with TRBD2. This CDR3 is 17 amino acids long. Per germline, CDR1 SGHVS and CDR2 FQNEAQ.

The chain joins TRBV4-1 to TRBJ2-7, with D perhaps matching TRBD2 (6 bases). Trimming stripped 3 bases from V and 0 bases from J, with 21 bases between. This CDR3 contains 18 residues. Germline V CDR1 and CDR2: MGHRA, YSYEKL. This CDR3 reads CASSHHTKGRGGSYEQYF. The CDR3 DNA follows: TGCGCCAGCAGCCACCATACGAAGGGGCGGGGTGGCTCCTACGAGCAGTACTTC.

The rearrangement joins TRBV3-1 (or the pseudogene TRBV3-2) to TRBJ1-3; D might be TRBD1 (6 bases). The germline V gene has CDR1 LGHDT and CDR2 YNNKEL (reference sequence). Trimming took off 1 base at V and 0 bases at J, with 7 bases between the two ends. The CDR3 is made up of 15 amino acids. The CDR3 spells CASSQGGGSGNTIYF. Here the CDR3 DNA reads TGTGCCAGCAGCCAAGGAGGGGGCTCTGGAAACACCATATATTTT.

The rearrangement joins TRBV3-1 (or the pseudogene TRBV3-2) to TRBJ2-7; a possible D gene is TRBD1 (6 bases). Germline values: CDR1 LGHDT, CDR2 YNNKEL (reference sequence). The V and J ends lost 1 base and 5 bases respectively, with 15 bases between them. The CDR3 covers 15 residues. The CDR3 nucleotides read TGTGCCAGCAGCCAAGGAAGACAGGCCGGGGACGAGCAGTACTTC. This encodes CASSQGRQAGDEQYF.